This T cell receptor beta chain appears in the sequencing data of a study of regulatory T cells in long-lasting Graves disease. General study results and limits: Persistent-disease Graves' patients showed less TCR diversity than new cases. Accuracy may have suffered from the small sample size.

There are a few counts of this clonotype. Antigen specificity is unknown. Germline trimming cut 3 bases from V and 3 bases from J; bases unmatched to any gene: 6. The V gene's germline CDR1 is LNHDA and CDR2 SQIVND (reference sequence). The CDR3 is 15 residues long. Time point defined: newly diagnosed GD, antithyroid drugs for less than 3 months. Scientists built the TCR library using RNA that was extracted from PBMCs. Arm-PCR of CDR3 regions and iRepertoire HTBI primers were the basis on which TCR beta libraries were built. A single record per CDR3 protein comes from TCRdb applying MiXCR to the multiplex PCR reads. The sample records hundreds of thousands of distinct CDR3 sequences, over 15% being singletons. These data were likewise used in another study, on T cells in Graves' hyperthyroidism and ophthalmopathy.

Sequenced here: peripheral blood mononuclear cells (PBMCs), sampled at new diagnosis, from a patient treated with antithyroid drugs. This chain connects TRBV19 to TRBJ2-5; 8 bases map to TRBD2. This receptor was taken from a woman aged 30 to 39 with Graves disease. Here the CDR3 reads CASSIISGIEETQYF. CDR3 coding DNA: TGTGCCAGTAGTATCATTAGCGGGATAGAAGAGACCCAGTACTTC. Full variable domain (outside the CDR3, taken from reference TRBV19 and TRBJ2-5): DGGITQSPKYLFRKEGQNVTLSCEQNLNHDAMYWYRQDPGQGLRLIYYSQIVNDFQKGDIAEGYSVSREKKESFPLTVTSAQKNPTAFYLCASSIISGIEETQYFGPGTRLLVL.